This T cell receptor (beta chain) was recovered during a study of blood T cell repertoires in COVID-19. Study summary: Italy, Spain and the United States were the sources of the convalescent and acute COVID-19 samples. From T cells, B-cell-depleted T cells, or PBMCs came the material, which was cDNA or gDNA.

Per the authors' pipeline: Estimation of nucleated cell counts relied on the amplification of reference gene primers. Assay used: immunoSEQ multiplex PCR; TCRdb lists only in-frame clones, some missing. That table furnishes V, J and clone size, whereas the DNA furnished D and trimming. The sample has nearly 95,000 clones, roughly 87% seen once. Germline trimming cut 4 bases from V and 1 base from J; bases unmatched to any gene: 7. The CDR3 extends over 15 amino acids. The germline CDR1 and CDR2 sequences are SGHRS and YFSETQ. The chain links TRBV5-1 to TRBJ2-5, with 7 positions matching TRBD1. Sample: peripheral blood. The receptor's source is a woman of 80 years or more with acute or convalescent COVID-19. The CDR3 bases are TGCGCCAGCAGCCTCAGGGGGAATAGCCAAGAGACCCAGTACTTC. It yields the protein CASSLRGNSQETQYF.